This T cell receptor beta chain was identified in a study of blood T cells in healthy people across ages. Sample-barcoded 5' priming and a J-beta primer mix drove a second PCR of roughly 6 to 12 cycles. Each CDR3 protein is one row after TCRdb ran MiXCR on the 5' RACE reads. The sample lists about 930,000 distinct CDR3 sequences, almost 30% seen once, with roughly a tenth in the top ten. The same specimen was also included in a second study, on T cells of mothers and their children.

Sequencing was done on a sample of blood. This clonotype was sampled from a woman in her thirties or forties in good health.

CDR3 DNA sequence: TGTGCCAGCAGCACGCGGACTAGCGGGTTTTACAATGAGCAGTACTTC. Its translation is CASSTRTSGFYNEQYF. V is TRBV7-2 and J is TRBJ2-4; TRBD2 matches 11 bases. V shed 5 bases and J 13 bases; nucleotides not matched to a gene: 16. The CDR3 has 16 residues. Germline V CDR1 and CDR2: SGHTA, FQGNSA.